The 17 T cell receptor beta chains below were found in one sample sequenced in a study of blood T cell repertoires in COVID-19. The method was immunoSEQ multiplex PCR; TCRdb's version includes in-frame clones alone and lacks a portion of them. This table holds 250,000 or so clones, 85% to 90% found once. Sequences were obtained from peripheral blood. Receptors originate from a woman aged 55-70 years with COVID-19, enrolled during active disease.

V gene TRBV7-9 combines with J gene TRBJ1-1; weak D call: TRBD1 (5 bases). The V gene lost 5 bases and the J gene lost 4 bases, with 14 bases spanning the gap. Germline loops: CDR1 SEHNR, CDR2 FQNEAQ (reference sequence). The CDR3 has 14 amino acids. The CDR3 nucleotides are TGTGCCAGCAGCCCGAGGGGCGGGGGCACTGAAGCTTTCTTT. It encodes CASSPRGGGTEAFF.

In this sample, this clone turned up once. This chain connects TRBV9 to TRBJ1-4, with unresolved D. The V end lost 0 bases, the J end lost 12 bases, and 18 bases lay between the germline ends. This CDR3 contains 15 residues. Germline assignment: CDR1 SGDLS and CDR2 YYNGEE. The CDR3 reads CASSVEAGRQAQLFF. DNA for the CDR3: TGTGCCAGCAGCGTAGAAGCGGGCCGACAAGCGCAACTGTTTTTT.

This clone appeared once. J is TRBJ2-5 and V is TRBV18; D remains ambiguous. CDR3 length: 13 residues. The V end was cut by 6 bases, the J end by 2 bases, with 10 bases between. Germline V lookup: CDR1 KGHSH, CDR2 LQKENI. For the CDR3, the DNA is TGTGCCAGCTCTCTTGGAGTGCAAGAGACCCAGTACTTC. It yields the protein CASSLGVQETQYF.

The count of this clone is one. The chain combines TRBV10-3 with TRBJ2-2; TRBD2 aligns across 8 bases. CDR3 size: 16 residues. V shed 3 bases, J shed 5 bases, and the junction held 8 bases outside the gene matches. Germline V gene lookup returns CDR1 ENHRY and CDR2 SYGVKD. CDR3 in DNA: TGTGCCATCAGTGACGGTAGCGGGGCGGGGACCGGGGAGCTGTTTTTT. Its translation: CAISDGSGAGTGELFF.

The chain links TRBV6-5 to TRBJ1-5; 7 bases are shared with TRBD1. The CDR3 has 15 amino acids. Germline V gene lookup returns CDR1 MNHEY and CDR2 SVGAGI. Trimming removed 6 bases from V and 2 bases from J; junction bases left unmatched: 7. The chain's CDR3 is CASRLQGIGNQPQHF. In nucleotides, the CDR3 is TGTGCCAGCAGGCTACAGGGGATCGGCAATCAGCCCCAGCATTTT.

The genes are TRBV6-2 or TRBV6-3 and TRBJ2-7; possible D gene TRBD1, 6 bases. The CDR3 runs 15 residues. The germline gives CDR1 MNHEY, CDR2 SVGEGT. The V end lost 5 bases, the J end lost 0 bases, and 14 bases lay between the germline ends. The CDR3 loop is CASSRGGQLSYEQYF. CDR3 in DNA: TGTGCCAGCAGTAGAGGAGGACAGCTCTCCTACGAGCAGTACTTC.

The V and J genes are TRBV5-6 and TRBJ1-6; D gene ambiguous. CDR1 is SGHDT, CDR2 YYEEEE, per germline. CDR3 length: 14 residues. Deletions cut 3 bases from V and 7 bases from J, with 11 bases between. The CDR3 DNA is TGTGCCAGCAGCTCCCGGGTCCACAATTCACCCCTCCACTTT. As protein: CASSSRVHNSPLHF.

The chain combines TRBV7-9 with TRBJ2-1; perhaps TRBD2 as D (6 bases). Germline V lookup: CDR1 SEHNR, CDR2 FQNEAQ (reference sequence). The CDR3 contains 15 residues. The V end was cut by 5 bases, the J end by 7 bases, with 18 bases between. The CDR3 bases are TGTGCCAGCAGCGGATCGGGAGCCGGTGGGAATGAGCAGTTCTTC. Translating gives CASSGSGAGGNEQFF.

V and J are TRBV7-9 and TRBJ2-5, with 10 bases aligning to TRBD2. The V segment lost 0 bases and the J segment 2 bases; nucleotides outside the gene matches: 3. Looked up from germline, CDR1 is SEHNR and CDR2 is FQNEAQ (reference sequence). The CDR3 runs to 16 residues. In DNA, the CDR3 is TGTGCCAGCAGCTTAGCGGGAGCGGGAGGGCAAGAGACCCAGTACTTC. Protein product: CASSLAGAGGQETQYF.

This sequence joins TRBV7-9 and TRBJ2-5; D is ambiguous. This CDR3 is built from 14 residues. Germline lookup yields CDR1 SEHNR and CDR2 FQNEAQ (reference sequence). The germline V and J ends were trimmed by 5 bases and 3 bases, with 13 bases remaining between them. This CDR3 reads CASSRTPLKETQYF. The CDR3 DNA reads as TGTGCCAGCAGCCGAACTCCGCTCAAAGAGACCCAGTACTTC.

The rearrangement uses TRBV6-2 or TRBV6-3 and TRBJ2-1; 8 nucleotides match TRBD2. After removal of 5 bases from V and 3 bases from J, the junction contained 6 bases not matched to a gene. This CDR3 contains 15 residues. Per germline, CDR1 MNHEY and CDR2 SVGEGT. CDR3: CASSKRGFVYNEQFF. The CDR3 DNA sequence: TGTGCCAGCAGTAAGCGGGGGTTTGTCTACAATGAGCAGTTCTTC.

The chain is built from TRBV7-9 and TRBJ2-1; 13 bases line up with TRBD2. Germline V gene data show CDR1 as SEHNR and CDR2 as FQNEAQ (reference sequence). J lost 9 bases, V lost 4 bases, and 9 bases had no gene match. This CDR3 region has 16 residues. The CDR3 is CASSSVTLAGGVEQFF. CDR3 nucleotide sequence: TGTGCCAGCAGCTCGGTCACACTAGCGGGAGGGGTTGAGCAGTTCTTC.

The J gene is TRBJ1-5, the V gene TRBV7-2; D unclear. The CDR3 runs 14 residues. From germline, CDR1 is SGHTA and CDR2 FQGNSA. Trimming removed 5 bases from V and 0 bases from J, with 8 bases in between. The CDR3 spells CASSHSDSNQPQHF. The CDR3 bases are TGTGCCAGCAGCCACTCCGATAGCAATCAGCCCCAGCATTTT.

The chain links TRBV5-5 to TRBJ1-1, with a weak D call TRBD1 (6 bases). Trimming pared 4 bases from V and 2 bases from J, leaving 27 bases between. In germline, CDR1 is SGHKS, CDR2 YYEKEE (reference sequence). CDR3 length: 19 amino acids. In DNA form, the CDR3 reads TGTGCCAGCAGCCGGGCCCACAGGGTTGGGATCACACATAACACTGAAGCTTTCTTT. Its translation is CASSRAHRVGITHNTEAFF.

The rearrangement uses TRBV4-1 and TRBJ2-1; D is unclear. V lost 0 bases and J lost 3, with 3 bases in between. The CDR3 totals 13 residues. CDR1 and CDR2 (germline): MGHRA, YSYEKL. In nucleotides, the CDR3 is TGCGCCAGCAGCCAAGACTACTACAATGAGCAGTTCTTC. Residues: CASSQDYYNEQFF.

This chain connects TRBV15 to TRBJ2-7; TRBD2 is a possible D gene (7 bases). Trimming removed 0 bases at V and 5 bases at J, with 11 bases between. The CDR3 consists of 14 residues. Germline CDR1 is LNHNV and CDR2 is YYDKDF (reference sequence). The CDR3 reads CATSREGGQNEQYF. The CDR3 DNA reads as TGTGCCACCAGCAGAGAGGGGGGGCAGAACGAGCAGTACTTC.

V usage is TRBV12-5 and J usage is TRBJ1-2; TRBD1 matches 7 bases. With V trimmed by 0 bases and J by 5 bases, 12 bases remained unmatched. Germline V gives CDR1 LGHNT, CDR2 FRNRAP. CDR3 length equals 17 residues. The CDR3 region is CASGLVNLVGQEYGYTF. CDR3 DNA sequence: TGTGCTAGTGGTTTGGTCAATCTCGTAGGACAGGAGTATGGCTACACCTTC.